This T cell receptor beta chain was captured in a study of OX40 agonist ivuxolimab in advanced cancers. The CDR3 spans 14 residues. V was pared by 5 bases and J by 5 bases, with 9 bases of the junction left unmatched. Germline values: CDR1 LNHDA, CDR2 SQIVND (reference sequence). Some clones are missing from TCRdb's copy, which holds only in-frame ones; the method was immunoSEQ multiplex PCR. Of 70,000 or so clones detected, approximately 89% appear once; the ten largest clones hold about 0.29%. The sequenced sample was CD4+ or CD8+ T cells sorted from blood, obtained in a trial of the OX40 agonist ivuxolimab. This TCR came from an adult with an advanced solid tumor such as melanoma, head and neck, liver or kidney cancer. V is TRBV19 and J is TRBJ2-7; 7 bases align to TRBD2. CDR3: CASSPTGGRNEQYF. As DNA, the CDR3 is TGTGCCAGTAGTCCGACGGGGGGAAGGAACGAGCAGTACTTC.